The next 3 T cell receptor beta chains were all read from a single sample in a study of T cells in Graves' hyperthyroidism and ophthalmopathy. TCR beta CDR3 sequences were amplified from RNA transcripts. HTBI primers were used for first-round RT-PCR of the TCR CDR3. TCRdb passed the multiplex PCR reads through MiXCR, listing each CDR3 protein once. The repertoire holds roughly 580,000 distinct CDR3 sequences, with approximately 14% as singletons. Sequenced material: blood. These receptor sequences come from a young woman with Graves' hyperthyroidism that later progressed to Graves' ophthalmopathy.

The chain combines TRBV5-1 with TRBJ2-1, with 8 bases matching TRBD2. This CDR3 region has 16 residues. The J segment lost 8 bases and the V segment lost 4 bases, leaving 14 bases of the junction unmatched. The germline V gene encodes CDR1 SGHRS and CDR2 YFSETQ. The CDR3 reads CASSERLATILYEQFF. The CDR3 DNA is TGCGCCAGCAGCGAAAGACTAGCGACCATTCTCTATGAGCAGTTCTTC.

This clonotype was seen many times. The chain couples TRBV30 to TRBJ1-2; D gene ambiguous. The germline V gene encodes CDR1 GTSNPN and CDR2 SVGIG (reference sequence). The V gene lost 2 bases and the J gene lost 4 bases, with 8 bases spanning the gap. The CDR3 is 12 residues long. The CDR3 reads CAWSIYVYGYTF. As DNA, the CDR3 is TGTGCCTGGAGTATCTATGTCTATGGCTACACCTTC.

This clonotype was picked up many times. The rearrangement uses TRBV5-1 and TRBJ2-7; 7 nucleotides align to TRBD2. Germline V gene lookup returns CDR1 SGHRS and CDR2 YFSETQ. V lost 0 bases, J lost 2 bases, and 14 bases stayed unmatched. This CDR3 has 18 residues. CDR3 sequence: CASSLASGWASGTYEQYF. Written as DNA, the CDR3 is TGCGCCAGCAGCTTGGCGTCAGGGTGGGCTAGCGGTACCTACGAGCAGTACTTC.